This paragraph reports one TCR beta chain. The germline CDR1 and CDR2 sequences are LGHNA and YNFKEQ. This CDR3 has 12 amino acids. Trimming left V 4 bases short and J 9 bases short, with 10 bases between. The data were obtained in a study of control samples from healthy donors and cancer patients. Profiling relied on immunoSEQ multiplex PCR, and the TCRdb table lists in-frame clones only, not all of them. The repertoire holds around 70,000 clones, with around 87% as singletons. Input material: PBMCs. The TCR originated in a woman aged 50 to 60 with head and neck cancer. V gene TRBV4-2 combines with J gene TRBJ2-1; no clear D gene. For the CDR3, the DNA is TGTGCCAGCAGCCTAACACGGCGTGAGCAGTTCTTC. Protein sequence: CASSLTRREQFF.